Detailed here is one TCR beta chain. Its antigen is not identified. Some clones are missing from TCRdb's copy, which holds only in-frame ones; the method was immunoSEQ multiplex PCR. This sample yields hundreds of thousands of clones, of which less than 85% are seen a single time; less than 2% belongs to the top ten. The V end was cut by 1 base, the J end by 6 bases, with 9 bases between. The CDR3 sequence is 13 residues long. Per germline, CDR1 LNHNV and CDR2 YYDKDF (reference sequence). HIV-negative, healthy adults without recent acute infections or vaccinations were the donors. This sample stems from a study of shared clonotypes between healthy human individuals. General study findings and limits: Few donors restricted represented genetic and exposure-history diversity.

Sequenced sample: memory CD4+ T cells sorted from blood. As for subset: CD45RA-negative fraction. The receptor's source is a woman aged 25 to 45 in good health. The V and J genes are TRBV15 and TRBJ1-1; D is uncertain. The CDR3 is CATSRVWQSEAFF. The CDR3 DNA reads TGTGCCACCAGCAGAGTGTGGCAGTCTGAAGCTTTCTTT.